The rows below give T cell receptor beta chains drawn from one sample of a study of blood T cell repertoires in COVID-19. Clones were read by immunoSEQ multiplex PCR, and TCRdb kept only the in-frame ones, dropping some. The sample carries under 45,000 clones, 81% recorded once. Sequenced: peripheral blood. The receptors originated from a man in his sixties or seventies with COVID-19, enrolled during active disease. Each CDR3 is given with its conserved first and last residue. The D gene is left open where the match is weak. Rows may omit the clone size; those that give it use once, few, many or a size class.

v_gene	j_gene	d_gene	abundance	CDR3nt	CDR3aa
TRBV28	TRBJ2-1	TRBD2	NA	TGTGCCAGCAGTTCACTGGGACTAGCGAGGAATGAGCAGTTCTTC	CASSSLGLARNEQFF
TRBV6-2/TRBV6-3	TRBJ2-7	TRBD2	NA	TGTGCCAGCAGTCGCGGGACTAGCGGAATCTACGAGCAGTACTTC	CASSRGTSGIYEQYF
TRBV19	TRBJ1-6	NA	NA	TGTGCCAGTCGAGCAGGGGACGTAGGCGGTTCACCCCTCCACTTT	CASRAGDVGGSPLHF
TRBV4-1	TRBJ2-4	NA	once	TGCGCCAGCAGCCAAGATTGGGGGGGCGCCGCCAAAAACATTCAGTACTTC	CASSQDWGGAAKNIQYF
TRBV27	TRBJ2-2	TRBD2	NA	TGTGCCACCAGGGGCTACGGGAGGGGTCGAGGGAACACCGGGGAGCTGTTTTTT	CATRGYGRGRGNTGELFF
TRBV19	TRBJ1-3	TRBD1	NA	TGTGCCAGTAGTTCGACGGGACAGGGGGCTGGAAACACCATATATTTT	CASSSTGQGAGNTIYF
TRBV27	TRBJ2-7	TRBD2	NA	TGTGCCAGCAGTCGGACTAGCGGGAGTCTCTACGAGCAGTACTTC	CASSRTSGSLYEQYF
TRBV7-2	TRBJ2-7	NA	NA	TGTGCCAGCAGCCAACAGGGTTCGGGCGAGCAGTACTTC	CASSQQGSGEQYF
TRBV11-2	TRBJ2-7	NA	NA	TGTGCCAGCAGCTTAGATCGTTCCGAGCAGTACTTC	CASSLDRSEQYF
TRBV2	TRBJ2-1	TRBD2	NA	TGTGCCAGCAGTGAAGAGGGACTAGGCCAGTTCTTC	CASSEEGLGQFF
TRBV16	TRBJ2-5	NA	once	TGTGCCAGCAGCCAATATGCAGACCAAGAGACCCAGTACTTC	CASSQYADQETQYF
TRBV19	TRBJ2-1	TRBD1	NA	TGTGCCAGTAGTATATGGGGGACAGGTACCTATGAGCAGTTCTTC	CASSIWGTGTYEQFF
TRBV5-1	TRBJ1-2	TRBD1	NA	TGCGCCAGCAGCTTGAGGGGTCAGGGGGATGGCTACACCTTC	CASSLRGQGDGYTF
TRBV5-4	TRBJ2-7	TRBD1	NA	TGTGCCAGCAGCATAAGGACAGGGGACCACGAGCAGTACTTC	CASSIRTGDHEQYF
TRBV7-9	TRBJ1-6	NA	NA	TGTGCCAGCAGCGCGGGTTATAATTCACCCCTCCACTTT	CASSAGYNSPLHF
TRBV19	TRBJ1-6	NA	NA	TGTGCCAGTAGTACCTCATCTGGCTCACCCCTCCACTTT	CASSTSSGSPLHF
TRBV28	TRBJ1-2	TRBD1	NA	TGTGCCAGCAGTTTACCCGGGACAGCTAACTATGGCTACACCTTC	CASSLPGTANYGYTF
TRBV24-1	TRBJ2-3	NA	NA	TGTGCCACAGAGTCGGTCACAGATACGCAGTATTTT	CATESVTDTQYF
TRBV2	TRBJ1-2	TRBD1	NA	TGTGCCAGCAGTACCCGGGACAGGGGGTTGGATGGCTACACCTTC	CASSTRDRGLDGYTF
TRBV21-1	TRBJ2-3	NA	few	TGTGCCAGCAGCAAAGAGGGACAGATCACAGATACGCAGTATTTT	CASSKEGQITDTQYF
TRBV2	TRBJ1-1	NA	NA	TGTGCCAGCGCGCCCCGGGGTCTGAACACTGAAGCTTTCTTT	CASAPRGLNTEAFF
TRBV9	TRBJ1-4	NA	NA	TGTGCCAGCAGCGTAGGAGCACGGCTTAGGGGTGAAAAACTGTTTTTT	CASSVGARLRGEKLFF
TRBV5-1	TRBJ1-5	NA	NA	TGCGCCAGCAGCTTTGGACAGAATCAGCCCCAGCATTTT	CASSFGQNQPQHF
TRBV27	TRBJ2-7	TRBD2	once	TGTGCCAGCAGTTTGGGTGGGAGGGGATACGAGCAGTACTTC	CASSLGGRGYEQYF
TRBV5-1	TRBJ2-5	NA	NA	TGCGCCAGCAGCACGGGGACTGTTCAAGAGACCCAGTACTTC	CASSTGTVQETQYF